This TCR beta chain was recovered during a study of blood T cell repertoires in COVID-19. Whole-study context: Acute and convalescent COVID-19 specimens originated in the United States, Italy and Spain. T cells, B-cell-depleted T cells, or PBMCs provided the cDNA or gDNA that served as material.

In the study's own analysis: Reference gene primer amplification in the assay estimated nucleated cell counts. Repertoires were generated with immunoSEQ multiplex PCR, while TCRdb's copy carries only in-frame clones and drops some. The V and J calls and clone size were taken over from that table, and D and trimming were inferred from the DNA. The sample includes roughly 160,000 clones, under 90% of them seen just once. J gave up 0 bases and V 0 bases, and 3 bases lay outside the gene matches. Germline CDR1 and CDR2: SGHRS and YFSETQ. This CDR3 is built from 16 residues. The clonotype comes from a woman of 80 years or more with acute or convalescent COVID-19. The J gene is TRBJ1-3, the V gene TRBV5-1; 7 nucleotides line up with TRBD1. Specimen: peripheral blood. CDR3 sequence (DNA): TGCGCCAGCAGCTTGGAAGGGGGCGGCTCTGGAAACACCATATATTTT. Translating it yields CASSLEGGGSGNTIYF.